This T cell receptor beta chain was documented in a study of CD8+ T cells in alopecia areata. RNA extraction was followed by reverse transcription into cDNA, which acted as the sequencing template. Method: immunoSEQ multiplex PCR; TCRdb's copy keeps in-frame clones and lacks some. Captured here are over a thousand clones, none seen once; the top ten comprise around 7.8%. V lost 3 bases, J lost 0 bases, and 10 bases lay in between. The CDR3 loop spans 14 amino acids. Germline V gene data show CDR1 as NNHDY and CDR2 as SYVADS. In its sample, this clone ranks as medium-sized. Gene names are the mouse ones. The observed sequence ends 4 residues before the CDR3 terminus, with the missing tail filled in from the germline J gene. Documented time point: mouse skin at time of skin grafting. The authors biopsied recipient mouse skin at grafting and 3 and 6 weeks afterward.

The chain employs TRBV13-3 and TRBJ2-7; D may be TRBD1 (6 bases). Source: skin, taken at week 0. The receptor comes from a C3H/HeJ mouse with alopecia areata. Mouse strain MHC haplotype: H2-k. The CDR3 protein is CASSAGHHSYEQYF. CDR3 DNA (partial): TGTGCCAGCAGTGCGGGACACCACTCCTAT.